These 2 T cell receptor beta chains share one sample of origin, sequenced in a study of blood T cell repertoires in COVID-19. Measured with immunoSEQ multiplex PCR; TCRdb has only the in-frame clones, and not every one. The sample carries roughly 50,000 clones, 65% to 85% recorded once. Sequenced sample: peripheral blood. The source is a human donor with active or convalescent COVID-19. The donor label of this sample is uncertain.

The CDR3 region is CASSIGRGPSAQHF. The CDR3 DNA is TGTGCCAGTAGTATAGGGAGGGGACCCTCGGCCCAGCATTTT. The V and J genes are TRBV19 and TRBJ1-5; TRBD1 is a possible D gene (5 bases). V was cut by 1 base and J by 11 bases, with 15 bases left in between. The germline gives CDR1 LNHDA, CDR2 SQIVND (reference sequence). This CDR3 comprises 14 residues. Full variable domain (remainder filled in from reference TRBV19 and TRBJ1-5): DGGITQSPKYLFRKEGQNVTLSCEQNLNHDAMYWYRQDPGQGLRLIYYSQIVNDFQKGDIAEGYSVSREKKESFPLTVTSAQKNPTAFYLCASSIGRGPSAQHFGDGTRLSIL.

As regards this clone: Other nucleotide sequences in the sample specify the same CDR3. V is TRBV11-2 and J is TRBJ2-5; unclear D gene. V was trimmed by 1 base and J by 1 base, leaving 7 bases between them. Looked up from germline, CDR1 is SGHAT and CDR2 is FQNNGV. This CDR3 region has 14 residues. CDR3 nucleotides: TGTGCCAGCAGCTTAGGGCTTACCCAAGAGACCCAGTACTTC. Residues: CASSLGLTQETQYF.